This passage covers 31 T cell receptor beta chains from one sample sequenced in a study of PD-1 blockade in classical Hodgkin lymphoma. Data came from immunoSEQ multiplex PCR; TCRdb stores just in-frame clones and leaves some out. The sample lists over 60,000 clones; roughly 92% were seen once. Indicated time point: cycle 4 day 1 (C4D1), after more than five weeks of nivolumab. Every patient relapsed after autologous stem cell transplantation, and brentuximab vedotin exposure varied. Sequences were derived from peripheral blood mononuclear cells (PBMCs), sampled before the fourth cycle of nivolumab. The receptors derive from a human donor with classical Hodgkin lymphoma.

The J gene is TRBJ2-1, the V gene TRBV6-5; D tentatively fits TRBD1 or TRBD2 (5 bases each). The CDR3 length is 15 residues. The germline gives CDR1 MNHEY, CDR2 SVGAGI. V gave up 6 bases and J gave up 11 bases, with 23 bases separating them. As DNA, the CDR3 is TGTGCCAGCAGGGGTCTGGCAGGGACCGAAACTAAGCAGTTCTTC. Protein sequence: CASRGLAGTETKQFF.

This clone qualifies as medium-sized (0.01 to 0.1%). The chain joins TRBV11-2 to TRBJ1-4; tentatively, D is TRBD1 (5 bases). This CDR3 has 15 amino acids. The germline V gene encodes CDR1 SGHAT and CDR2 FQNNGV. V was cut by 0 bases and J by 6 bases, with 11 bases left in between. The chain's CDR3 is CASSLEAGGDEKLFF. The CDR3, as DNA: TGTGCCAGCAGCTTAGAAGCTGGGGGGGATGAAAAACTGTTTTTT.

This chain connects TRBV12-5 to TRBJ2-1, with D maybe TRBD2 (5 bases). Germline V CDR1 and CDR2: LGHNT, FRNRAP. The CDR3 covers 14 residues. V shed 2 bases and J shed 8 bases, with 13 bases lying between them. DNA of the CDR3: TGTGCTAGTGGTTTGAGTGAAGGGAGTCATGAGCAGTTCTTC. Protein product: CASGLSEGSHEQFF.

The rearrangement uses TRBV18 and TRBJ2-2; TRBD2 is a possible D gene (5 bases). Trimming removed 1 base at V and 6 bases at J, with 6 bases between. This CDR3 region has 13 residues. Looked up from germline, CDR1 is KGHSH and CDR2 is LQKENI. CDR3 sequence: CASSPRGAGELFF. CDR3 bases: TGTGCCAGCTCACCACGGGGAGCCGGGGAGCTGTTTTTT.

This chain connects TRBV19 to TRBJ2-3; D is perhaps TRBD2 (5 bases). Germline V CDR1 and CDR2: LNHDA, SQIVND (reference sequence). V lost 5 bases to trimming and J lost 0 bases, with 9 bases between them. This CDR3 is built from 14 residues. CDR3 DNA: TGTGCCAGTAGTCGACTAATTAGCACAGATACGCAGTATTTT. Translation gives CASSRLISTDTQYF.

The V gene is TRBV10-3, the J gene TRBJ1-1; TRBD1 aligns across 10 bases. With V trimmed by 5 bases and J by 1 base, 4 bases remained unmatched. Germline values: CDR1 ENHRY, CDR2 SYGVKD. CDR3 length equals 15 residues. This CDR3 is CAISRRQGANTEAFF. The CDR3 DNA follows: TGTGCCATCAGTCGAAGACAGGGGGCGAACACTGAAGCTTTCTTT.

V usage is TRBV5-4 and J usage is TRBJ1-2; D call uncertain. The V and J ends lost 0 bases and 5 bases respectively, with 8 bases between them. The CDR3 extends over 13 amino acids. Germline values: CDR1 SGHNT, CDR2 YYREEE (reference sequence). The CDR3 DNA follows: TGTGCCAGCAGCTTGGGGCCGGTTTATGGCTACACCTTC. It codes for CASSLGPVYGYTF.

This rearrangement joins TRBV4-1 to TRBJ2-5; 14 bases align to TRBD2. In germline, CDR1 is MGHRA, CDR2 YSYEKL. With 0 bases clipped from V and 3 bases from J, the junction kept 3 bases outside the gene matches. CDR3 length: 17 amino acids. Here the CDR3 DNA reads TGCGCCAGCAGCCAAGAGGGACTAGCGGGGGCCGAAGAGACCCAGTACTTC. Its protein product is CASSQEGLAGAEETQYF.

The V and J genes are TRBV28 and TRBJ2-7; perhaps D is TRBD1 or TRBD2 (5 bases each). The CDR3 covers 18 residues. V shed 5 bases and J shed 0 bases, with 23 bases lying between them. From germline, CDR1 is MDHEN and CDR2 SYDVKM. CDR3 in DNA: TGTGCCAGCAGTACCTCTCCTCTCGGGACCACTAGCTCCTACGAGCAGTACTTC. It translates to CASSTSPLGTTSSYEQYF. The variable domain in full, with the rest retrieved from reference TRBV28 and TRBJ2-7, is DVKVTQSSRYLVKRTGEKVFLECVQDMDHENMFWYRQDPGLGLRLIYFSYDVKMKEKGDIPEGYSVSREKKERFSLILESASTNQTSMYLCASSTSPLGTTSSYEQYFGPGTRLTVT.

This chain connects TRBV21-1 to TRBJ1-5. TRBV21-1 is annotated as a pseudogene. This CDR3 has 11 amino acids. CDR3 sequence reads: CASSNGVAQHF. The CDR3, as DNA: TGTGCCAGCAGCAACGGGGTAGCCCAGCATTTT.

CDR3 region: CASSSRGLGTEAFF. CDR3 nucleotide sequence: TGTGCCAGCAGCTCCAGGGGGCTGGGCACTGAAGCTTTCTTT. The chain is built from TRBV7-2 and TRBJ1-1, with 8 bases aligning to TRBD1. In germline, CDR1 is SGHTA, CDR2 FQGNSA. CDR3 length: 14 residues. V gave up 4 bases and J gave up 4 bases; unmatched junction bases: 5.

The chain employs TRBV7-9 and TRBJ2-7; unclear D gene. CDR1 is SEHNR, CDR2 FQNEAQ, per germline (reference sequence). The CDR3 has 14 residues. V lost 1 base, J lost 7 bases, and 14 bases lay in between. This CDR3 reads CASSLVEDLTEQYF. The CDR3 coding sequence is TGTGCCAGCAGCTTAGTCGAGGACCTTACGGAGCAGTACTTC.

This rearrangement joins TRBV5-1 to TRBJ1-1; D gene unclear. Trimming pared 0 bases from V and 0 bases from J, leaving 9 bases between. This CDR3 has 15 residues. CDR1 is SGHRS, CDR2 YFSETQ, per germline. Written as DNA, the CDR3 is TGCGCCAGCAGCTTGGCGTCACAGATGAACACTGAAGCTTTCTTT. Translated, it gives CASSLASQMNTEAFF.

V gene TRBV7-9 combines with J gene TRBJ2-5, with unresolved D. This CDR3 region has 12 residues. CDR1 is SEHNR, CDR2 FQNEAQ, per germline (reference sequence). V was clipped by 5 bases and J by 1 base, with 5 bases between them. CDR3 amino acids: CASSPGQETQYF. CDR3 bases: TGTGCCAGCAGCCCAGGCCAAGAGACCCAGTACTTC.

V usage is TRBV28 and J usage is TRBJ2-7; D remains ambiguous. CDR1 and CDR2 from the germline V gene are MDHEN and SYDVKM. Trimming left V 6 bases short and J 4 bases short, with 16 bases between. The CDR3 has 14 residues. The CDR3: CASRNTEGGYEQYF. CDR3 nucleotide sequence: TGTGCCAGCAGAAACACGGAAGGTGGGTACGAGCAGTACTTC.

The chain combines TRBV6-5 with TRBJ1-2; D call uncertain. Trimming removed 1 base at V and 5 bases at J, with 17 bases between. This CDR3 is built from 16 residues. The germline V gene encodes CDR1 MNHEY and CDR2 SVGAGI. The CDR3 DNA is TGTGCCAGCAGTTACTTGCTTTCCGGGGAATGGTATGGCTACACCTTC. It encodes CASSYLLSGEWYGYTF.

This clone occurred once. The chain is built from TRBV18 and TRBJ2-1, with TRBD2 as a possible D gene (5 bases). V dropped 0 bases and J dropped 7 bases, with 16 bases sitting between them. Germline assignment: CDR1 KGHSH and CDR2 LQKENI. The CDR3 spans 16 residues. CDR3 amino acids: CASSPPVMRARNEQFF. Written as DNA, the CDR3 is TGTGCCAGCTCACCACCCGTTATGAGGGCCCGAAATGAGCAGTTCTTC. Full variable domain (remainder filled in from reference TRBV18 and TRBJ2-1): NAGVMQNPRHLVRRRGQEARLRCSPMKGHSHVYWYRQLPEEGLKFMVYLQKENIIDESGMPKERFSAEFPKEGPSILRIQQVVRGDSAAYFCASSPPVMRARNEQFFGPGTRLTVL.

Note on this clone: Other DNA sequences in the same sample also yield this CDR3. J is TRBJ2-2 and V is TRBV5-6; no firm D call. The CDR3 has 14 amino acids. In germline, CDR1 is SGHDT, CDR2 YYEEEE. Trimming shortened V by 0 bases and J by 2 bases, and 5 bases separated the two germline ends. CDR3 protein: CASSLGRNTGELFF. In nucleotides, the CDR3 is TGTGCCAGCAGCTTGGGGCGAAACACCGGGGAGCTGTTTTTT.

DNA for the CDR3: TGTGCCACTTCCACCGAGACCGGGGAGCTGTTTTTT. Translated, it gives CATSTETGELFF. The V call is TRBV27, the J call TRBJ2-2; no definite D call. The germline gives CDR1 MNHEY, CDR2 SMNVEV (reference sequence). The CDR3 consists of 12 residues. V was clipped by 10 bases and J by 5 bases, with 11 bases between them.

The chain carries TRBV5-1 and TRBJ1-5; D unresolved. This CDR3 contains 15 residues. V shed 2 bases and J shed 4 bases, with 13 bases lying between them. The V gene's germline CDR1 is SGHRS and CDR2 YFSETQ. The CDR3: CASSFLGHANQPQHF. DNA of the CDR3: TGCGCCAGCAGCTTCTTGGGTCACGCAAATCAGCCCCAGCATTTT.

V usage is TRBV4-2 and J usage is TRBJ2-7; 7 bases are a match to TRBD2. With V trimmed by 0 bases and J by 4 bases, 12 bases remained unmatched. CDR3 length: 17 amino acids. The germline CDR1 and CDR2 sequences are LGHNA and YNFKEQ. CDR3 loop: CASSQEGRGLAVYEQYF. CDR3 DNA: TGTGCCAGCAGCCAAGAAGGAAGAGGGCTAGCGGTTTACGAGCAGTACTTC.

The CDR3 coding sequence is TGCAGCGTTGCAGGCGGGCAAGAGACCCAGTACTTC. Amino acids: CSVAGGQETQYF. The chain has TRBV29-1 and TRBJ2-5; D perhaps matches TRBD2 (5 bases). The germline V gene has CDR1 SQVTM and CDR2 ANQGSEA. Trimming left V 4 bases short and J 2 bases short, with 8 bases between. This CDR3 contains 12 residues.

V and J are TRBV6-5 and TRBJ2-7, with 8 bases identical to TRBD1. CDR1 and CDR2 from the germline V gene are MNHEY and SVGAGI. This CDR3 contains 13 residues. V trimming: 8 bases; J trimming: 0 bases; junction bases outside the gene matches: 3. CDR3 amino acids: CASSTGGSYEQYF. CDR3 sequence (DNA): TGTGCCAGCTCCACAGGGGGCTCCTACGAGCAGTACTTC.

The V gene is TRBV28, the J gene TRBJ2-5, with 9 bases fitting TRBD1. Germline assignment: CDR1 MDHEN and CDR2 SYDVKM. This CDR3 is 15 amino acids long. The V gene end was trimmed by 4 bases and the J gene end by 5 bases; junction bases not matched to a gene: 8. CDR3 sequence reads: CASSSLDRGQETQYF. CDR3 sequence (DNA): TGTGCCAGCAGTTCCTTGGACAGGGGACAGGAGACCCAGTACTTC.

This clone was recorded only once. This chain joins TRBV6-5 and TRBJ2-1, with D tentatively TRBD1 (6 bases). CDR1 MNHEY and CDR2 SVGAGI come from the germline V gene. V gave up 6 bases and J gave up 8 bases, with 8 bases separating them. The CDR3 consists of 11 residues. The CDR3: CASRQGYEQFF. CDR3 in DNA: TGTGCCAGCAGACAGGGCTATGAGCAGTTCTTC.

J is TRBJ2-7 and V is TRBV27; D may be TRBD1 or TRBD2 (5 bases each). Germline CDR1 MNHEY, CDR2 SMNVEV (reference sequence). Trimming cost V 8 bases and J 3 bases, with 20 bases left between them. The CDR3 has 15 amino acids. CDR3 region: CASAWAGSLVYEQYF. The DNA of the CDR3 is TGTGCCAGCGCTTGGGCAGGGAGTTTGGTCTACGAGCAGTACTTC.

J is TRBJ1-1 and V is TRBV18; TRBD1 is a possible D gene (5 bases). Germline V gene data show CDR1 as KGHSH and CDR2 as LQKENI. CDR3 length: 15 amino acids. Trimming removed 5 bases at V and 4 bases at J, with 17 bases between. The CDR3 sequence: CASSRGLGDATEAFF. The DNA for the CDR3 is TGTGCCAGCTCAAGAGGACTGGGGGATGCCACTGAAGCTTTCTTT.

This clone was counted once. The chain joins TRBV5-1 to TRBJ2-6; TRBD1 matches 12 bases. Looked up from germline, CDR1 is SGHRS and CDR2 is YFSETQ. J was trimmed by 3 bases and V by 3 bases; bases with no gene match: 10. This CDR3 spans 19 amino acids. The CDR3 loop reads CASSSVLGQGALGANVLTF. The CDR3 DNA reads as TGCGCCAGCAGCTCGGTGCTGGGACAGGGGGCGCTTGGGGCCAACGTCCTGACTTTC.

The genes are TRBV13 and TRBJ2-3; 11 bases agree with TRBD2. V was clipped by 5 bases and J by 1 base; unmatched bases: 8. CDR1 is PRHDT and CDR2 is FYEKMQ in the germline V gene (reference sequence). CDR3 length: 17 residues. CDR3 coding DNA: TGTGCCAGCAGCCAGCTAGCGGGGGGAGAAGGCACAGATACGCAGTATTTT. Protein sequence: CASSQLAGGEGTDTQYF.

The chain is built from TRBV27 and TRBJ2-1, with D perhaps matching TRBD2 (5 bases). This CDR3 spans 13 amino acids. Germline values: CDR1 MNHEY, CDR2 SMNVEV (reference sequence). The ends were cut back, 2 bases at V and 8 bases at J, with 10 bases in the middle. CDR3 loop: CASSLTSGYEQFF. DNA of the CDR3: TGTGCCAGCAGTTTAACCTCGGGGTATGAGCAGTTCTTC.

This clone came up once. The gene calls are TRBV5-4 and TRBJ1-1; TRBD1 matches 7 bases. With 4 bases clipped from V and 3 bases from J, the junction kept 3 bases outside the gene matches. The CDR3 contains 13 residues. Germline V gene lookup returns CDR1 SGHNT and CDR2 YYREEE (reference sequence). CDR3 DNA: TGTGCCAGCAGCCCGGGACAGTACACTGAAGCTTTCTTT. It encodes CASSPGQYTEAFF.